A selection of T cell receptor beta chains follows, all from one sample in a study of tumor and adjacent non-tumor tissue in lung cancer. MiXCR was run by TCRdb on the multiplex PCR reads, yielding one entry per CDR3 protein. The table has 90,000 to 100,000 distinct CDR3 sequences, 80% seen once. The sample taken for sequencing was distant non-tumor lung tissue. The receptor set was obtained from a man aged 55 to 70 with small cell lung cancer. Each CDR3 is given with its conserved first and last residue. The D gene is left open where the match is weak. The size of a clone is reported for some rows only, either as once, few or many, or as a class for expanded clones.

clone_size: many; j_call: TRBJ2-7; d_call: .; cdr3_length: 14; v_call: TRBV6-5; cdr3_aa: CASRKQGGPYEQYF; cdr3_nt: TGTGCCAGCAGGAAACAGGGAGGTCCCTACGAGCAGTACTTC
clone_size: many; j_call: TRBJ1-5; d_call: .; cdr3_length: 14; v_call: TRBV6-1; cdr3_aa: CASSLDPWGQPQHF; cdr3_nt: TGTGCCAGCAGTCTGGACCCTTGGGGTCAGCCCCAGCATTTT
clone_size: few; j_call: TRBJ2-2; d_call: .; cdr3_length: 16; v_call: TRBV4-2; cdr3_aa: CARSQDLRANTGELFF; cdr3_nt: TGTGCCCGCAGTCAGGATCTCAGGGCGAACACCGGGGAGCTGTTTTTT
clone_size: .; j_call: TRBJ1-2; d_call: .; cdr3_length: 14; v_call: TRBV6-5; cdr3_aa: CGSSYGRGKYGYTF; cdr3_nt: TGTGGCAGCAGTTACGGACGGGGAAAATATGGCTACACCTTC
clone_size: once; j_call: TRBJ2-5; d_call: .; cdr3_length: 12; v_call: TRBV10-3; cdr3_aa: CAISVREETQYF; cdr3_nt: TGTGCTATCAGTGTCAGGGAAGAGACCCAGTACTTC
clone_size: .; j_call: TRBJ2-1; d_call: .; cdr3_length: 14; v_call: TRBV20-1; cdr3_aa: CSARGISGFKEQFF; cdr3_nt: TGTAGTGCTAGAGGGATCAGCGGTTTCAAAGAGCAGTTCTTC
clone_size: .; j_call: TRBJ2-5; d_call: .; cdr3_length: 14; v_call: TRBV2; cdr3_aa: CANSEGSGSETQYF; cdr3_nt: TGTGCCAACAGTGAAGGTTCGGGGAGTGAGACCCAGTACTTC
clone_size: many; j_call: TRBJ1-1; d_call: TRBD1; cdr3_length: 14; v_call: TRBV20-1; cdr3_aa: CSARPGTVNTEAFF; cdr3_nt: TGCAGTGCTAGGCCTGGGACAGTCAACACTGAAGCTTTCTTT
clone_size: .; j_call: TRBJ1-4; d_call: .; cdr3_length: 16; v_call: TRBV6-5; cdr3_aa: CTSTTKNSATNERLFF; cdr3_nt: TGTACCAGCACCACCAAGAATTCAGCAACTAACGAAAGACTGTTTTTT
clone_size: .; j_call: TRBJ2-7; d_call: .; cdr3_length: 14; v_call: TRBV12-3/TRBV12-4; cdr3_aa: CASSLRGGGYEQYF; cdr3_nt: TGTGCCAGCAGTTTAAGAGGGGGGGGATACGAGCAGTACTTC
clone_size: .; j_call: TRBJ1-5; d_call: .; cdr3_length: 16; v_call: TRBV11-3; cdr3_aa: CASSLVSGSSTDAQHF; cdr3_nt: TGTGCCAGCAGCTTGGTCTCGGGTTCTAGCACAGATGCGCAGCATTTT
clone_size: .; j_call: TRBJ1-6; d_call: .; cdr3_length: 12; v_call: TRBV28; cdr3_aa: CASNLYDSPLHF; cdr3_nt: TGTGCCAGCAATTTGTACGATTCACCCCTTCACTTT
clone_size: .; j_call: TRBJ2-3; d_call: TRBD2; cdr3_length: 14; v_call: TRBV11-2; cdr3_aa: CAGRRLAGADTQYF; cdr3_nt: TGTGCCGGTCGCCGACTAGCGGGAGCAGATACGCAGTATTTT
clone_size: .; j_call: TRBJ2-1; d_call: .; cdr3_length: 15; v_call: TRBV11-1; cdr3_aa: CAYSLEKTTYNEQFF; cdr3_nt: TGTGCCTACAGCTTAGAGAAGACGACCTACAATGAGCAGTTCTTC
clone_size: .; j_call: TRBJ2-1; d_call: .; cdr3_length: 15; v_call: TRBV6-5; cdr3_aa: CASSYSGGLGNEQSF; cdr3_nt: TGTGCCAGCAGTTACTCTGGGGGACTGGGCAATGAGCAGTCCTTC
clone_size: .; j_call: TRBJ2-1; d_call: TRBD2; cdr3_length: 16; v_call: TRBV10-3; cdr3_aa: CTIAPLAGAVSNEQFF; cdr3_nt: TGTACCATTGCTCCTCTAGCGGGAGCTGTATCCAATGAGCAGTTCTTC
clone_size: .; j_call: TRBJ1-1; d_call: .; cdr3_length: 15; v_call: TRBV13; cdr3_aa: CASRTQGGMNTGAFF; cdr3_nt: TGTGCCAGCAGGACTCAGGGAGGCATGAACACTGGAGCTTTCTTT
clone_size: .; j_call: TRBJ1-2; d_call: .; cdr3_length: 16; v_call: TRBV30; cdr3_aa: CAWTKPQGPTGGDYTF; cdr3_nt: TGTGCCTGGACGAAACCACAGGGCCCGACCGGGGGTGACTACACCTTC
clone_size: .; j_call: TRBJ2-1; d_call: .; cdr3_length: 14; v_call: TRBV12-3/TRBV12-4; cdr3_aa: CANSSETEHNEQFF; cdr3_nt: TGTGCCAACAGTTCCGAGACAGAGCACAATGAACAGTTCTTC
clone_size: .; j_call: TRBJ2-1; d_call: .; cdr3_length: 14; v_call: TRBV12-3/TRBV12-4; cdr3_aa: CASSSLEGNVEQFF; cdr3_nt: TGTGCCAGCAGTTCGCTAGAGGGAAACGTTGAGCAGTTCTTC
clone_size: .; j_call: TRBJ2-2; d_call: .; cdr3_length: 15; v_call: TRBV11-2; cdr3_aa: CASSIGIGDTGELFF; cdr3_nt: TGTGCCAGCAGCATAGGGATAGGGGATACCGGGGAGCTGTTTTTT
clone_size: .; j_call: TRBJ1-1; d_call: .; cdr3_length: 16; v_call: TRBV12-5; cdr3_aa: CASGLSMARTADESFF; cdr3_nt: TGTGCTAGTGGCTTGTCTATGGCTCGGACGGCGGATGAATCTTTCTTT
clone_size: .; j_call: TRBJ1-1; d_call: .; cdr3_length: 16; v_call: TRBV5-6; cdr3_aa: CASSLASWTANTQAFF; cdr3_nt: TGTGCCAGCAGCTTGGCCTCCTGGACAGCGAACACTCAAGCATTCTTT
clone_size: .; j_call: TRBJ2-6; d_call: .; cdr3_length: 17; v_call: TRBV6-5; cdr3_aa: CASRVGFTQPGANVMTF; cdr3_nt: TGTGCCAGCAGAGTCGGGTTTACCCAACCTGGGGCCAACGTCATGACTTTC
clone_size: .; j_call: TRBJ2-3; d_call: .; cdr3_length: 13; v_call: TRBV11-2; cdr3_aa: CVRSCRITDTQYF; cdr3_nt: TGTGTCAGGAGCTGCCGAATCACAGATACGCAGTATTTT
clone_size: .; j_call: TRBJ2-3; d_call: TRBD1; cdr3_length: 14; v_call: TRBV5-1; cdr3_aa: CASTTGQGTDTKYF; cdr3_nt: TGCGCCAGCACCACGGGACAGGGGACAGATACGAAGTATTTT
clone_size: few; j_call: TRBJ2-3; d_call: .; cdr3_length: 14; v_call: TRBV20-1; cdr3_aa: CSASRLTSTDTQYF; cdr3_nt: TGCAGTGCTAGTCGACTAACTAGCACAGATACGCAGTATTTT
clone_size: .; j_call: TRBJ2-1; d_call: TRBD2; cdr3_length: 17; v_call: TRBV4-2; cdr3_aa: CASSPRSLISGKGEQFF; cdr3_nt: TGTGCCAGCAGCCCTCGGAGCCTGATTAGCGGGAAGGGTGAGCAGTTCTTC
clone_size: few; j_call: TRBJ2-7; d_call: TRBD1; cdr3_length: 15; v_call: TRBV11-3; cdr3_aa: CASSLGQGTRYEQYF; cdr3_nt: TGTGCTAGCAGCTTAGGACAGGGGACACGATACGAGCAGTACTTC
clone_size: .; j_call: TRBJ1-1; d_call: .; cdr3_length: 17; v_call: TRBV18; cdr3_aa: CASSLRLEGRLNTEAFF; cdr3_nt: TGTGCCAGCTCCCTTCGGCTTGAGGGGAGGTTGAACACTGAAGCTTTCTTT
clone_size: .; j_call: TRBJ2-7; d_call: .; cdr3_length: 13; v_call: TRBV4-1; cdr3_aa: CANSFDRFYELYF; cdr3_nt: TGCGCCAACAGTTTCGACAGATTCTACGAGCTGTACTTC
clone_size: .; j_call: TRBJ2-6; d_call: .; cdr3_length: 17; v_call: TRBV6-5; cdr3_aa: CASKVGFTQPGAKVLTF; cdr3_nt: TGTGCCAGCAAAGTCGGGTTTACCCAACCTGGGGCCAAAGTCCTAACTTTC
clone_size: .; j_call: TRBJ2-1; d_call: .; cdr3_length: 12; v_call: TRBV11-2; cdr3_aa: CASSPLGSEQVF; cdr3_nt: TGTGCCAGCAGCCCTTTAGGAAGTGAGCAAGTCTTC
clone_size: few; j_call: TRBJ2-7; d_call: TRBD2; cdr3_length: 14; v_call: TRBV2; cdr3_aa: CASKVTSGSYEQYF; cdr3_nt: TGTGCCAGCAAAGTCACTAGCGGCTCCTACGAGCAGTACTTC
clone_size: once; j_call: TRBJ2-1; d_call: TRBD1; cdr3_length: 14; v_call: TRBV11-2; cdr3_aa: CASNLETGFVEQFF; cdr3_nt: TGTGCCAGCAACTTAGAGACAGGGTTTGTTGAGCAGTTCTTC
clone_size: .; j_call: TRBJ1-5; d_call: .; cdr3_length: 13; v_call: TRBV4-1; cdr3_aa: CPSSQGMSRPQLF; cdr3_nt: TGCCCCAGCAGCCAGGGGATGTCTCGGCCCCAGCTTTTT
clone_size: .; j_call: TRBJ1-2; d_call: TRBD1; cdr3_length: 14; v_call: TRBV6-5; cdr3_aa: CASTSNDRDAGYTF; cdr3_nt: TGTGCCAGTACATCTAACGACAGGGACGCTGGATACACCTTC
clone_size: .; j_call: TRBJ2-3; d_call: .; cdr3_length: 14; v_call: TRBV11-3; cdr3_aa: CASSWTTGSDTQYF; cdr3_nt: TGTGCCAGCAGCTGGACTACCGGGAGTGATACGCAGTATTTT
clone_size: .; j_call: TRBJ2-1; d_call: .; cdr3_length: 17; v_call: TRBV11-2; cdr3_aa: CAISLVTAQSSYKEHFF; cdr3_nt: TGTGCCATCAGCTTAGTGACAGCCCAGAGCTCCTACAAAGAGCATTTCTTC
clone_size: .; j_call: TRBJ2-2; d_call: .; cdr3_length: 11; v_call: TRBV12-3/TRBV12-4; cdr3_aa: CASCLAGELFF; cdr3_nt: TGTGCCAGCTGTTTAGCCGGGGAGCTATTTTTT
clone_size: once; j_call: TRBJ1-2; d_call: .; cdr3_length: 12; v_call: TRBV6-5; cdr3_aa: CAGSYLGGGYTF; cdr3_nt: TGTGCCGGCAGTTACCTGGGAGGTGGCTACACCTTC
clone_size: .; j_call: TRBJ2-3; d_call: .; cdr3_length: 14; v_call: TRBV10-2; cdr3_aa: CASSETRGTGTQYF; cdr3_nt: TGCGCCAGCAGTGAAACTCGAGGCACAGGTACGCAGTATTTT
clone_size: .; j_call: TRBJ1-4; d_call: .; cdr3_length: 13; v_call: TRBV12-3/TRBV12-4; cdr3_aa: CASSPSTGEKLFF; cdr3_nt: TGTGCCAGCAGCCCATCAACTGGTGAAAAACTGTTTTTC
clone_size: .; j_call: TRBJ2-5; d_call: .; cdr3_length: 14; v_call: TRBV29-1; cdr3_aa: CSALVWAAEETQYF; cdr3_nt: TGCAGCGCCCTAGTGTGGGCAGCAGAGGAGACCCAGTACTTC
clone_size: .; j_call: TRBJ2-2; d_call: .; cdr3_length: 16; v_call: TRBV4-2; cdr3_aa: CASSQGGGESTGEQFF; cdr3_nt: TGTGCCAGCAGCCAAGGAGGTGGTGAATCCACCGGGGAGCAGTTTTTT
clone_size: .; j_call: TRBJ2-2; d_call: .; cdr3_length: 14; v_call: TRBV5-4; cdr3_aa: CASSSLANTRELFF; cdr3_nt: TGTGCCAGTAGCTCCCTCGCGAACACCAGGGAGCTGTTTTTT